The 16 T cell receptor beta chains below come from one sample, sequenced in a study of CD8 T cells in Susac syndrome. Reverse transcription used roughly 0.45 to 1 ug RNA and random hexamers. MiXCR, run by TCRdb on the immunoSEQ multiplex PCR reads, gives a single entry per CDR3 protein. The sample yields tens of thousands of distinct CDR3 sequences, about 94% seen once. Sequencing input: CD8+ T cells from PBMCs. Receptors originate from a human donor in good health.

This chain connects TRBV27 to TRBJ2-7, with 7 bases fitting TRBD1. Germline V gives CDR1 MNHEY, CDR2 SMNVEV (reference sequence). The CDR3 extends over 15 amino acids. With V trimmed by 5 bases and J by 4 bases, 11 bases remained unmatched. The CDR3 reads CASSPTGTAYYEQYV. The CDR3 DNA follows: TGTGCCAGCAGTCCTACCGGGACAGCGTATTACGAGCAGTACGTC.

The CDR3: CSAKSGDDSGELFF. CDR3 sequence (DNA): TGCAGTGCTAAGAGCGGGGACGATTCCGGGGAGCTGTTTTTT. The chain links TRBV20-1 to TRBJ2-2; the match to TRBD2 covers 7 bases. The germline V gene has CDR1 DFQATT and CDR2 SNEGSKA (reference sequence). The CDR3 consists of 14 residues. J lost 6 bases, V lost 4 bases, and 8 bases had no gene match.

V gene TRBV28 combines with J gene TRBJ2-3; D possibly uses TRBD1 or TRBD2 (5 bases each). Deletions cut 3 bases from V and 1 base from J, with 8 bases between. This CDR3 spans 14 amino acids. The germline CDR1 and CDR2 sequences are MDHEN and SYDVKM. The CDR3 sequence: CASSFLGGTDTQYF. The CDR3 coding sequence is TGTGCCAGCAGTTTCCTGGGGGGCACAGATACGCAGTATTTT.

This rearrangement joins TRBV23-1 to TRBJ2-2; 7 bases map to TRBD1. TRBV23-1 is sorted into the ORF group, with uncertain function. J was trimmed by 4 bases and V by 8 bases; bases with no gene match: 7. The CDR3 has 14 residues. The DNA for the CDR3 is TGCGCCAGCCTTTTTAACAGGGGCACCGGGGAGCTGTTTTTT. Protein: CASLFNRGTGELFF.

The CDR3 DNA sequence: TGTGCCAGCAGCCACGAACTAGCGGGCGGGGAGCTGTTTTTT. It translates to CASSHELAGGELFF. The V call is TRBV3-1, the J call TRBJ2-2, with TRBD2 identical over 9 bases. Per germline, CDR1 LGHDT and CDR2 YNNKEL (reference sequence). The CDR3 is 14 amino acids. After removal of 3 bases from V and 7 bases from J, the junction contained 3 bases not matched to a gene.

This rearrangement joins TRBV28 to TRBJ2-7; no reliable D call. The germline V gene has CDR1 MDHEN and CDR2 SYDVKM. This CDR3 is 13 amino acids long. Trimming shortened V by 5 bases and J by 3 bases, and 11 bases separated the two germline ends. The CDR3 coding sequence is TGTGCCAGCAGTGATAATAGAGGCTACGAGCAGTACGTC. Its translation is CASSDNRGYEQYV.

This sequence joins TRBV15 and TRBJ2-1; 9 bases are shared with TRBD2. Losses at the gene ends were 0 bases for V and 7 bases for J; bases not matched to a gene: 7. Germline V CDR1 and CDR2: LNHNV, YYDKDF (reference sequence). CDR3 length: 16 amino acids. The CDR3 bases are TGTGCCACCAGCAGAGACGGGCTAGCGGGGTCTAATGAGCAGTTCTTC. This codes for CATSRDGLAGSNEQFF.

This clonotype came up a few times. The rearrangement links TRBV4-1 to TRBJ2-3, with D hard to call. This CDR3 has 13 residues. V lost 0 bases, J lost 4 bases, and 5 bases lay in between. Germline CDR1 reads MGHRA; CDR2 reads YSYEKL. CDR3 loop: CASSQEEPDTQYF. DNA of the CDR3: TGCGCCAGCAGCCAAGAAGAGCCAGATACGCAGTATTTT.

V and J are TRBV20-1 and TRBJ2-7; D may match TRBD1 or TRBD2 (5 bases each). V was cut by 3 bases and J by 0 bases, with 18 bases left in between. The germline gives CDR1 DFQATT, CDR2 SNEGSKA (reference sequence). The CDR3 has 16 residues. This CDR3 reads CSASSAKGPHSYEQYV. The CDR3, as DNA: TGCAGTGCTAGTTCCGCAAAGGGACCACACTCCTACGAGCAGTACGTC.

The chain joins TRBV12-3 or TRBV12-4 to TRBJ2-7; D is ambiguous. This CDR3 comprises 14 residues. The germline V and J ends were trimmed by 6 bases and 0 bases, with 12 bases remaining between them. Written as DNA, the CDR3 is TGTGCCAGCAGCCCGACTCCGAGCTCCTACGAGCAGTACTTC. Protein sequence: CASSPTPSSYEQYF.

The chain combines TRBV27 with TRBJ1-1; D is unresolved. This CDR3 has 13 residues. In germline, CDR1 is MNHEY, CDR2 SMNVEV (reference sequence). Trimming cost V 4 bases and J 1 base, with 7 bases left between them. This CDR3 reads CASSSSGNTEAFF. The CDR3 nucleotides are TGTGCCAGCAGTTCCTCAGGGAACACTGAAGCTTTCTTT.

This chain joins TRBV2 and TRBJ2-7; the D is unclear. V was clipped by 6 bases and J by 5 bases, with 11 bases between them. Germline V gene lookup returns CDR1 SNHLY and CDR2 FYNNEI. The CDR3 loop spans 12 amino acids. CDR3 loop: CASRPGRDEQYF. CDR3 bases: TGTGCCAGCAGGCCGGGTCGCGACGAGCAGTACTTC. The whole variable domain, remainder taken from reference TRBV2 and TRBJ2-7, is EPEVTQTPSHQVTQMGQEVILRCVPISNHLYFYWYRQILGQKVEFLVSFYNNEISEKSEIFDDQFSVERPDGSNFTLKIRSTKLEDSAMYFCASRPGRDEQYFGPGTRLTVT.

This rearrangement joins TRBV12-3 or TRBV12-4 to TRBJ1-5; a weak D match, TRBD1 (5 bases). This CDR3 region has 15 residues. V lost 3 bases and J lost 5, with 14 bases in between. Written as DNA, the CDR3 is TGTGCCAGCAGTTTGGGGTGGGCAGGGTATCAGCCCCAGCATTTT. Residues: CASSLGWAGYQPQHF.

The gene calls are TRBV29-1 and TRBJ1-1; unclear D gene. CDR3 length: 15 amino acids. CDR1 is SQVTM and CDR2 is ANQGSEA in the germline V gene. V was trimmed by 5 bases and J by 0 bases, leaving 16 bases between them. The CDR3 reads CSVLHPTAMNTEAFF. Written as DNA, the CDR3 is TGCAGCGTTCTTCATCCGACGGCCATGAACACTGAAGCTTTCTTT.

This clonotype is a singleton in its sample. This sequence joins TRBV7-9 and TRBJ2-5, with D possibly matching TRBD1 (5 bases). V dropped 3 bases and J dropped 1 base, with 6 bases sitting between them. Germline V gene lookup returns CDR1 SEHNR and CDR2 FQNEAQ (reference sequence). The CDR3 length is 13 residues. The CDR3 coding sequence is TGTGCCAGCAGCTTGACAGTCCAAGAGACCCAGTACTTC. Translating gives CASSLTVQETQYF.

The V call is TRBV29-1, the J call TRBJ2-7; 11 nucleotides align to TRBD2. CDR1 SQVTM and CDR2 ANQGSEA come from the germline V gene. This CDR3 region has 14 residues. V lost 2 bases and J lost 4; bases outside the gene matches: 4. The CDR3: CSVELAGGLYEQYF. In DNA form, the CDR3 reads TGCAGCGTTGAACTAGCGGGGGGACTTTACGAGCAGTACTTC.